Listed below are T cell receptor beta chains from one sample, sequenced in a study of cytomegalovirus exposure and HLA in healthy donors. The method was immunoSEQ multiplex PCR; TCRdb's version includes in-frame clones alone and lacks a portion of them. The top ten clones hold roughly 4.4% of a sample with around 80,000 clones, approximately 67% of them seen once. The sequenced material came from PBMCs. These receptors all come from a male donor in good health and CMV-seropositive. The CDR3 runs from the conserved cysteine through the conserved F or W. D genes are given only for firm matches. Clone size appears in some rows only: once, few, many, or a class for an expanded clone.

size: .; D: .; J: TRBJ1-1; V: TRBV28; length: 14; CDR3: CASSFRGGRREAFF; DNA: TGTGCCAGCAGTTTTAGGGGAGGGAGGAGAGAAGCTTTCTTT
size: once; D: .; J: TRBJ2-3; V: TRBV7-9; length: 15; CDR3: CASSLNAASTDTQYF; DNA: TGTGCCAGCAGCTTAAACGCGGCTAGCACAGATACGCAGTATTTT
size: .; D: .; J: TRBJ1-1; V: TRBV28; length: 15; CDR3: CASSSPSWAGTEAFF; DNA: TGTGCCAGCAGTTCCCCCTCGTGGGCGGGGACTGAAGCTTTCTTT
size: .; D: TRBD2; J: TRBJ2-7; V: TRBV9; length: 15; CDR3: CASSAGLAGIYEQYF; DNA: TGTGCCAGCAGCGCAGGACTAGCGGGGATTTACGAGCAGTACTTC
size: .; D: .; J: TRBJ1-5; V: TRBV6-9; length: 16; CDR3: CASSYGGRGDDQPQHF; DNA: TGTGCCAGCAGTTATGGGGGCAGAGGTGACGATCAGCCCCAGCATTTT
size: .; D: .; J: TRBJ1-1; V: TRBV19; length: 13; CDR3: CASSTRDNLEAFF; DNA: TGTGCCAGTAGTACCCGGGACAACCTTGAGGCTTTCTTT
size: .; D: TRBD1; J: TRBJ1-1; V: TRBV29-1; length: 14; CDR3: CSADRGLGDTEAFF; DNA: TGCAGCGCCGACAGGGGTCTAGGTGACACTGAAGCTTTCTTT
size: few; D: .; J: TRBJ2-5; V: TRBV5-1; length: 15; CDR3: CASSLGGIGGETQYF; DNA: TGCGCCAGCAGCTTGGGAGGGATAGGGGGAGAGACCCAGTACTTC
size: .; D: TRBD1; J: TRBJ2-7; V: TRBV27; length: 15; CDR3: CASSSQGVSGDEQYF; DNA: TGTGCCAGCAGTTCTCAGGGGGTGAGCGGCGACGAGCAGTACTTC
size: few; D: TRBD1; J: TRBJ2-7; V: TRBV18; length: 14; CDR3: CASSPRTGDYEQYF; DNA: TGTGCCAGCTCACCACGGACAGGGGATTACGAGCAGTACTTC
size: .; D: TRBD2; J: TRBJ2-1; V: TRBV27; length: 16; CDR3: CASSFILAGGQNEQFF; DNA: TGTGCCAGCAGTTTCATACTAGCGGGGGGGCAGAATGAGCAGTTCTTC
size: .; D: TRBD2; J: TRBJ2-3; V: TRBV5-4; length: 15; CDR3: CASSAGLAGTDTQYF; DNA: TGTGCCAGCAGCGCCGGACTAGCGGGCACAGATACGCAGTATTTT
size: .; D: TRBD2; J: TRBJ2-3; V: TRBV7-2; length: 16; CDR3: CASSLAPRGRADTQYF; DNA: TGTGCCAGCAGCTTAGCTCCCCGGGGGAGGGCAGATACGCAGTATTTT
size: few; D: .; J: TRBJ2-7; V: TRBV6-5; length: 13; CDR3: CASSYGPGYEQYF; DNA: TGTGCCAGCAGTTACGGGCCGGGGTACGAGCAGTACTTC
size: .; D: .; J: TRBJ1-5; V: TRBV29-1; length: 12; CDR3: CSVEGGGQPQHF; DNA: TGCAGCGTTGAGGGAGGGGGGCAGCCCCAGCATTTT
size: once; D: TRBD2; J: TRBJ2-1; V: TRBV11-3; length: 14; CDR3: CASSLLAGANEQFF; DNA: TGTGCCAGCAGCTTATTAGCGGGGGCCAATGAGCAGTTCTTC
size: .; D: .; J: TRBJ2-1; V: TRBV2; length: 13; CDR3: CASKWREGNEQFF; DNA: TGTGCCAGCAAGTGGCGGGAAGGCAATGAGCAGTTCTTC
size: .; D: .; J: TRBJ1-1; V: TRBV27; length: 16; CDR3: CASSFSGDKSGTEAFF; DNA: TGTGCCAGCAGTTTTTCCGGGGACAAGTCGGGTACTGAAGCTTTCTTT
size: once; D: .; J: TRBJ2-2; V: TRBV9; length: 14; CDR3: CASSVEGPTGELFF; DNA: TGTGCCAGCAGCGTAGAGGGGCCCACCGGGGAGCTGTTTTTT
size: .; D: .; J: TRBJ2-1; V: TRBV28; length: 18; CDR3: CASRPPSLPRDTYNEQFF; DNA: TGTGCCAGCAGGCCTCCCTCACTCCCCCGGGACACATACAATGAGCAGTTCTTC
size: .; D: .; J: TRBJ1-6; V: TRBV5-1; length: 15; CDR3: CASSLLVRDNSPLHF; DNA: TGCGCCAGCAGCTTGTTGGTCAGGGATAATTCACCCCTCCACTTT
size: .; D: .; J: TRBJ1-5; V: TRBV5-4; length: 13; CDR3: CASSRDTDQPQHF; DNA: TGTGCCAGCAGCCGGGACACCGATCAGCCCCAGCATTTT
size: .; D: .; J: TRBJ1-2; V: TRBV5-6; length: 14; CDR3: CASSADDGLHGYTF; DNA: TGTGCCAGCAGCGCTGACGACGGGTTACATGGCTACACCTTC
size: .; D: .; J: TRBJ1-3; V: TRBV5-1; length: 14; CDR3: CASSLGLPGNTIYF; DNA: TGCGCCAGCAGCTTGGGGCTCCCGGGAAACACCATATATTTT
size: .; D: .; J: TRBJ1-2; V: TRBV27; length: 14; CDR3: CASSLSGRYYGYTF; DNA: TGTGCCAGCAGTTTATCGGGCCGGTACTATGGCTACACCTTC
size: .; D: .; J: TRBJ2-1; V: TRBV7-2; length: 16; CDR3: CASSLTTSQLGDEQFF; DNA: TGTGCCAGCAGCTTGACGACTAGTCAACTCGGGGATGAGCAGTTCTTC
size: .; D: .; J: TRBJ2-3; V: TRBV2; length: 13; CDR3: CASSQVSTDTQYF; DNA: TGTGCCAGCAGTCAAGTAAGCACAGATACGCAGTATTTT
size: .; D: TRBD2; J: TRBJ2-1; V: TRBV4-1; length: 16; CDR3: CASDLGLAGGGNEQFF; DNA: TGCGCCAGCGACCTTGGACTAGCGGGAGGTGGGAATGAGCAGTTCTTC
size: .; D: TRBD1; J: TRBJ2-5; V: TRBV5-1; length: 13; CDR3: CASSRTGVGEQYF; DNA: TGCGCCAGCAGCAGGACAGGGGTCGGGGAGCAGTACTTC
size: few; D: TRBD1; J: TRBJ1-1; V: TRBV27; length: 17; CDR3: CASSFSSPGQGATEAFF; DNA: TGTGCCAGCAGTTTCTCATCCCCCGGACAGGGTGCAACTGAAGCTTTCTTT
size: .; D: TRBD2; J: TRBJ2-5; V: TRBV5-3; length: 18; CDR3: CARSLPAGTSGEEETQYF; DNA: TGTGCCAGAAGCTTGCCCGCCGGGACTAGCGGAGAGGAAGAGACCCAGTACTTC
size: .; D: .; J: TRBJ1-3; V: TRBV30; length: 11; CDR3: CAWSLGNTIYF; DNA: TGTGCCTGGAGCCTCGGAAACACCATATATTTT
size: .; D: .; J: TRBJ2-1; V: TRBV19; length: 14; CDR3: CASSISRLEHEQFF; DNA: TGTGCCAGTAGTATAAGTCGACTAGAGCATGAGCAGTTCTTC
size: .; D: .; J: TRBJ1-2; V: TRBV28; length: 13; CDR3: CASSLGGVGGYTF; DNA: TGTGCCAGCAGTTTGGGAGGGGTGGGGGGCTACACCTTC
size: .; D: .; J: TRBJ2-5; V: TRBV6-1; length: 14; CDR3: CASSEGAQQETQYF; DNA: TGTGCCAGCAGTGAAGGGGCGCAGCAAGAGACCCAGTACTTC
size: few; D: .; J: TRBJ1-6; V: TRBV5-5; length: 19; CDR3: CASSGQAALFSSYNSPLHF; DNA: TGTGCCAGCAGCGGCCAGGCCGCCCTATTCAGCTCCTATAATTCACCCCTCCACTTT
size: .; D: TRBD1; J: TRBJ2-1; V: TRBV7-3; length: 14; CDR3: CASRTGGSYNEQFF; DNA: TGTGCCAGCAGGACAGGGGGTTCCTACAATGAGCAGTTCTTC
size: few; D: TRBD1; J: TRBJ1-6; V: TRBV7-2; length: 15; CDR3: CASSPERTGASPLHF; DNA: TGTGCCAGCAGCCCGGAGCGGACAGGGGCTTCACCCCTCCACTTT
size: .; D: TRBD2; J: TRBJ2-1; V: TRBV10-3; length: 15; CDR3: CAIRDTGLAGNEQFF; DNA: TGTGCCATCAGAGACACGGGACTAGCGGGAAATGAGCAGTTCTTC
size: once; D: .; J: TRBJ1-2; V: TRBV2; length: 15; CDR3: CASSEGQYSNYGYTF; DNA: TGTGCCAGCAGTGAAGGACAGTATTCTAACTATGGCTACACCTTC
size: .; D: .; J: TRBJ1-1; V: TRBV19; length: 14; CDR3: CASTLGGTNTEAFF; DNA: TGTGCCAGTACCCTGGGGGGGACGAACACTGAAGCTTTCTTT
size: few; D: TRBD2; J: TRBJ2-5; V: TRBV2; length: 17; CDR3: CASRPGTSGPALETQYF; DNA: TGTGCCAGCAGGCCCGGGACTAGCGGGCCGGCACTGGAGACCCAGTACTTC
size: .; D: .; J: TRBJ2-2; V: TRBV27; length: 15; CDR3: CASSLYPRNTGELFF; DNA: TGTGCCAGCAGTTTATACCCGCGAAACACCGGGGAGCTGTTTTTT
size: .; D: TRBD2; J: TRBJ2-5; V: TRBV30; length: 12; CDR3: CAWSGGAETQYF; DNA: TGTGCCTGGAGCGGGGGGGCCGAGACCCAGTACTTC